This TCR beta chain was profiled in a study of Ad26.COV2.S vaccination and SARS-CoV-2 variants. The wider study: Within the COV1001 Ad26.COV2.S trial arm, the donor was enrolled.

Only in-frame clones appear in the TCRdb table, and some are missing; sequencing was by immunoSEQ multiplex PCR. The sample has under 500,000 clones; around 92% are singletons. Study findings and constraints: Reportedly, after vaccination the spike-specific CD8+ and CD4+ T cell responses displayed substantial breadth.

Treatment given: 19 received Ad26.COV2.S at low or high dose, single or two shots; about 5 received placebo; per-sample allocation not given. Samples analyzed were those drawn on day 63 after the first vaccine or placebo injection. As concerns this clone: No antigen is known for it.

Material: peripheral blood, obtained in a trial of Ad26.COV2.S vaccine versus placebo. The clonotype was recovered from a person aged 18-60 years who received the Ad26.COV2.S COVID-19 vaccine or a placebo.

The DNA for the CDR3 is TGTGCCAGCAGTTTAGTACAGGGGGGGACCCAGTACTTC. Its translation is CASSLVQGGTQYF. The chain joins TRBV12-3 or TRBV12-4 to TRBJ2-5, with 8 positions matching TRBD1. The length of the CDR3 is 13 residues. The junction had 2 bases not matched to a gene; V was cut back by 1 base and J by 7 bases.